One sample yielded the 21 T cell receptor beta chains listed below, sequenced in a study of blood T cells in healthy people across ages. A second PCR of 7 to 11 cycles used a sample-barcoded 5' primer and a J-beta primer mix. Each CDR3 protein is one row after TCRdb ran MiXCR on the 5' RACE reads. The sample carries around 1,700,000 distinct CDR3 sequences, roughly 27% recorded once. Specimen: blood. These receptors were taken from a woman in her twenties or thirties in good health.

The gene calls are TRBV3-1 and TRBJ1-1; D may be TRBD1 (6 bases). The V and J ends lost 7 bases and 7 bases respectively, with 22 bases between them. Germline lookup yields CDR1 LGHDT and CDR2 YNNKEL (reference sequence). The CDR3 extends over 15 amino acids. CDR3 coding DNA: TGTGCCAGCACCGGGTCCCAGGCGGGGGGCTTTGAAGCTTTCTTT. Translation: CASTGSQAGGFEAFF.

The chain uses TRBV3-1 and TRBJ1-5, with D hard to call. The CDR3 spans 14 residues. Looked up from germline, CDR1 is LGHDT and CDR2 is YNNKEL (reference sequence). V was clipped by 1 base and J by 1 base, with 5 bases between them. DNA of the CDR3: TGTGCCAGCAGCCAAGCGGTGAGCAATCAGCCCCAGCATTTT. Residues: CASSQAVSNQPQHF.

This clonotype was observed a handful of times. The chain couples TRBV7-3 to TRBJ2-3; 7 nucleotides agree with TRBD1. Germline CDR1 is SGHTA and CDR2 is FQGTGA. The CDR3 sequence is 14 residues long. J was trimmed by 4 bases and V by 5 bases; bases with no gene match: 6. The CDR3 DNA is TGTGCCAGCAGCCGACAGGGTGGGTCAGATACGCAGTATTTT. As protein: CASSRQGGSDTQYF.

J is TRBJ2-7 and V is TRBV6-2 or TRBV6-3; maybe TRBD2 (5 bases). Germline CDR1 reads MNHEY; CDR2 reads SVGEGT. The CDR3 has 14 residues. V was clipped by 7 bases and J by 0 bases, with 13 bases between them. The CDR3 protein is CASTGIDGSYEQYF. As DNA, the CDR3 is TGTGCCAGCACCGGGATAGACGGCTCCTACGAGCAGTACTTC.

Concerning this clonotype itself: A read error may be the cause here, since a much bigger clone is one base away. The genes are TRBV28 and TRBJ1-2; D perhaps matches TRBD1 (5 bases). The CDR3 contains 15 residues. Looked up from germline, CDR1 is MDHEN and CDR2 is SYDVKM. V lost 8 bases to trimming and J lost 4 bases, with 20 bases between them. CDR3 sequence reads: CASDQGSGTLYGYTF. The CDR3 DNA reads as TGTGCCAGCGACCAGGGTAGTGGTACCCTCTATGGCTACACCTTC.

This clonotype has just a few counts. The J gene is TRBJ2-7, the V gene TRBV3-1, with D perhaps matching TRBD1 (5 bases). This CDR3 region has 14 residues. Trimming removed 2 bases at V and 0 bases at J, with 8 bases between. Germline-derived CDR1 and CDR2 are LGHDT and YNNKEL (reference sequence). The CDR3 region has the DNA TGTGCCAGCAGCCAAAGCAGGGTCTCCTACGAGCAGTACTTC. Amino acids: CASSQSRVSYEQYF.

This clonotype was observed many times. The J gene is TRBJ2-7, the V gene TRBV5-1; TRBD1 aligns across 8 bases. Germline CDR1 and CDR2: SGHRS and YFSETQ. The CDR3 is made up of 16 amino acids. J lost 6 bases, V lost 0 bases, and 11 bases had no gene match. The CDR3 is CASSLAPTQGAGEQYF. CDR3 bases: TGCGCCAGCAGCTTGGCCCCAACGCAGGGGGCGGGCGAGCAGTACTTC. Full variable domain (outside the CDR3, taken from reference TRBV5-1 and TRBJ2-7): KAGVTQTPRYLIKTRGQQVTLSCSPISGHRSVSWYQQTPGQGLQFLFEYFSETQRNKGNFPGRFSGRQFSNSRSEMNVSTLELGDSALYLCASSLAPTQGAGEQYFGPGTRLTVT.

The gene calls are TRBV5-1 and TRBJ2-1, with 7 bases fitting TRBD1. In germline, CDR1 is SGHRS, CDR2 YFSETQ. With 4 bases clipped from V and 8 bases from J, the junction kept 6 bases outside the gene matches. This CDR3 spans 13 amino acids. CDR3 residues: CASSPRTGYEQFF. The CDR3, as DNA: TGCGCCAGCAGCCCCCGGACAGGATATGAGCAGTTCTTC.

As regards this clonotype: A much bigger clone sits one base away, suggesting this may be a read error. This chain uses TRBV7-2 with TRBJ2-7; the D is unclear. The V gene's germline CDR1 is SGHTA and CDR2 FQGNSA. CDR3 length: 14 residues. The CDR3 sequence: CASSLAVNSYERYF. The CDR3 DNA is TGTGCCAGCAGCTTAGCGGTCAACTCCTACGAGCGGTACTTC.

The V gene is TRBV9, the J gene TRBJ1-4, with a possible D match to TRBD1 (6 bases). Trimming left V 4 bases short and J 3 bases short, with 13 bases between. This CDR3 comprises 15 residues. Germline V gives CDR1 SGDLS, CDR2 YYNGEE. The CDR3 sequence: CASSRGQGPNEKLFF. In nucleotides, the CDR3 is TGTGCCAGCAGCCGGGGGCAGGGTCCTAATGAAAAACTGTTTTTT.

This clonotype has just a few counts. V usage is TRBV28 and J usage is TRBJ1-4, with D possibly matching TRBD1 (6 bases). CDR3 length equals 12 residues. Germline V gene data show CDR1 as MDHEN and CDR2 as SYDVKM. The V end was cut by 7 bases, the J end by 8 bases, with 11 bases between. The CDR3, as DNA: TGTGCCAGCACCCCAGGGGACGAAAAACTGTTTTTT. This sequence encodes CASTPGDEKLFF.

In this sample, this clonotype turned up a few times. V and J are TRBV5-1 and TRBJ2-4; the D gene is possibly TRBD1 (5 bases). CDR3 length: 15 residues. Trimming left V 4 bases short and J 7 bases short, with 18 bases between. Germline V gives CDR1 SGHRS, CDR2 YFSETQ. CDR3 nucleotide sequence: TGCGCCAGCAGCGACAGCCAGAACCAAGGGAACATTCAGTACTTC. It yields the protein CASSDSQNQGNIQYF.

This clonotype was recorded a few times. The genes are TRBV15 and TRBJ1-5, with D tentatively TRBD1 (6 bases). Trimming took 0 bases from V and 9 from J, leaving 15 bases between them. CDR1 is LNHNV, CDR2 YYDKDF, per germline (reference sequence). This CDR3 is built from 15 residues. The CDR3 sequence: CATSRDGGSLGPQHF. The CDR3 bases are TGTGCCACCAGCAGAGATGGGGGCAGCCTCGGGCCCCAGCATTTT.

In its sample, this clonotype was seen a few times. The rearrangement uses TRBV12-3 or TRBV12-4 and TRBJ2-1; D is possibly TRBD2 (5 bases). Trimming removed 7 bases from V and 6 bases from J, with 10 bases in between. The CDR3 consists of 12 residues. The DNA for the CDR3 is TGTGCCAGCACGATGGAGGTCAATGAGCAGTTCTTC. Translating gives CASTMEVNEQFF.

In its sample, this clonotype was seen a few times. The J gene is TRBJ1-4, the V gene TRBV7-2; possible D gene TRBD1, 5 bases. CDR1 is SGHTA, CDR2 FQGNSA, per germline. Deletions cut 8 bases from V and 1 base from J, with 17 bases between. The CDR3 has 16 amino acids. In DNA form, the CDR3 reads TGTGCCAGCGGCTCGTGGGGCTTAGGAACTAATGAAAAACTGTTTTTT. As protein: CASGSWGLGTNEKLFF.

This clonotype was seen only a few times. The rearrangement joins TRBV7-2 to TRBJ2-1; weak D call: TRBD1 (6 bases). V dropped 7 bases and J dropped 0 bases, with 16 bases sitting between them. The germline V gene encodes CDR1 SGHTA and CDR2 FQGNSA. There are 16 residues in the CDR3. The CDR3 loop is CASNQTTGYSYNEQFF. In DNA, the CDR3 is TGTGCCAGCAACCAGACGACAGGTTACTCCTACAATGAGCAGTTCTTC.

This clonotype has a single count. The chain employs TRBV21-1 and TRBJ1-1. TRBV21-1 has pseudogene status. This CDR3 is built from 14 residues. The CDR3 sequence: CASKGDRLNTEAFF. The DNA for the CDR3 is TGTGCCAGCAAAGGCGACCGGTTGAACACTGAAGCTTTCTTT.

This clonotype was observed many times. This sequence joins TRBV29-1 and TRBJ2-3; 9 bases map to TRBD1. Looked up from germline, CDR1 is SQVTM and CDR2 is ANQGSEA. The CDR3 contains 14 residues. J was trimmed by 2 bases and V by 7 bases; bases with no gene match: 7. CDR3 residues: CSAIGQGTTDTQYF. The DNA of the CDR3 is TGCAGCGCCATCGGACAGGGGACCACAGATACGCAGTATTTT.

As concerns this clonotype: The junction and the germline gene differ at one end; a read error may be behind it. The chain recombines TRBV12-3 or TRBV12-4 with TRBJ1-5; the D is unclear. The CDR3 has 15 residues. The CDR3 DNA sequence: TGTGCCAGCAGTTTCGGGTATTCCAGCACTCAGCCCCAGCATTTT. Residues: CASSFGYSSTQPQHF.

The genes are TRBV6-1 and TRBJ2-4; the match to TRBD2 covers 7 bases. Germline CDR1 reads MNHNS; CDR2 reads SASEGT. CDR3 length: 16 residues. Trimming removed 2 bases from V and 2 bases from J; junction bases left unmatched: 6. The DNA for the CDR3 is TGTGCCAGCAGTGAACTGGGGAGGGCAACCAAAAACATTCAGTACTTC. Translated: CASSELGRATKNIQYF.

This clonotype showed up just once. The chain has TRBV28 and TRBJ2-5; TRBD2 is a possible D gene (6 bases). This CDR3 has 14 residues. The germline V gene encodes CDR1 MDHEN and CDR2 SYDVKM. Trimming removed 8 bases at V and 2 bases at J, with 15 bases between. The chain's CDR3 is CASRGGGKQETQYF. Here the CDR3 DNA reads TGTGCCAGCCGCGGTGGGGGGAAACAAGAGACCCAGTACTTC.